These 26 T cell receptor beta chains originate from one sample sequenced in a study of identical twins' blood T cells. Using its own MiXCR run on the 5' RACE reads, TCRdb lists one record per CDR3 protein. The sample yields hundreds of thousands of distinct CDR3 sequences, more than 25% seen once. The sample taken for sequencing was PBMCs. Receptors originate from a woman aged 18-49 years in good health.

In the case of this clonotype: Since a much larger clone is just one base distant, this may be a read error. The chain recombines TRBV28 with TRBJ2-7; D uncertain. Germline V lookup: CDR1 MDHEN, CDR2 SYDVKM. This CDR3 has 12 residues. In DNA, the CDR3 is TGTACCAGCAGCCGCCTCGTTGGCGAGCAGTACTTC. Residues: CTSSRLVGEQYF.

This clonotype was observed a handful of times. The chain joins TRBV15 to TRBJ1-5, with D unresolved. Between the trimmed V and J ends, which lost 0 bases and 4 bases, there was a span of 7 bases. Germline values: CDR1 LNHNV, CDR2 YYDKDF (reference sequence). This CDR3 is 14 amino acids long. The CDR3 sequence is CATSRDWGNQPQHF. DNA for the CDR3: TGTGCCACCAGCAGAGATTGGGGAAATCAGCCCCAGCATTTT.

The CDR3 bases are TGTGCCACCACAGGGCCCAACTCTGGGGCCAACGTCCTGACTTTC. Translating gives CATTGPNSGANVLTF. The chain uses TRBV10-3 and TRBJ2-6; a weak D match, TRBD1 (6 bases). CDR3 size: 15 residues. The germline V and J ends were trimmed by 10 bases and 0 bases, with 13 bases remaining between them. In germline, CDR1 is ENHRY, CDR2 SYGVKD.

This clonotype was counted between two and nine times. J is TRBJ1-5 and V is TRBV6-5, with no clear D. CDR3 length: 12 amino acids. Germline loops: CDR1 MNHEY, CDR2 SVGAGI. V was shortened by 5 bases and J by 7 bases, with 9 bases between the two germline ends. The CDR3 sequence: CASSPNGQPQHF. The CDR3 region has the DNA TGTGCCAGCAGTCCCAACGGCCAGCCCCAGCATTTT.

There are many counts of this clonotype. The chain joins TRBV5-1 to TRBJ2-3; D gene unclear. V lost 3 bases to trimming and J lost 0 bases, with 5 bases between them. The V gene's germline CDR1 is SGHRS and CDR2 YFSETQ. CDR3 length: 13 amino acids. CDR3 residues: CASSSTSTDTQYF. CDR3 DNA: TGCGCCAGCAGCTCCACTAGCACAGATACGCAGTATTTT.

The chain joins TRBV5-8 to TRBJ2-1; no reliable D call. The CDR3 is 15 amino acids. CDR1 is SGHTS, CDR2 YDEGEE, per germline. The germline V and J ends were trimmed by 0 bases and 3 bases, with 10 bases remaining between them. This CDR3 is CASSLGPEVYNEQFF. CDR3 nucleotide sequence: TGTGCCAGCAGCTTGGGGCCTGAAGTCTACAATGAGCAGTTCTTC.

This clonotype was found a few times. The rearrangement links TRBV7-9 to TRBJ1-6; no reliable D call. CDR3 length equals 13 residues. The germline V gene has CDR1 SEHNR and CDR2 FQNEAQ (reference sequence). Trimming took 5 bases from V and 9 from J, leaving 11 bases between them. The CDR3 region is CASSPVGLSPLHF. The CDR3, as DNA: TGTGCCAGCAGCCCCGTCGGACTTTCACCCCTCCACTTT.

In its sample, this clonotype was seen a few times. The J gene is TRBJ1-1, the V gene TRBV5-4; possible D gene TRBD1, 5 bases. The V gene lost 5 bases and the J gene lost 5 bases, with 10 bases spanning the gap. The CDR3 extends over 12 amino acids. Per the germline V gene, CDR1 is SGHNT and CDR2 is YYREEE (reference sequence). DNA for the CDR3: TGTGCCAGCAGTACACAGGAGACTGAAGCTTTCTTT. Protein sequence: CASSTQETEAFF.

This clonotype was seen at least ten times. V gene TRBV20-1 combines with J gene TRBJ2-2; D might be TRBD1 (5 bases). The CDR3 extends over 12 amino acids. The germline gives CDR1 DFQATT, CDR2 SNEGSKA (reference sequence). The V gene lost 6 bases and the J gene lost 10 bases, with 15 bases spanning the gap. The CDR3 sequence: CSATGRPQELFF. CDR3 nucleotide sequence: TGCAGTGCCACAGGACGGCCCCAGGAGCTGTTTTTT.

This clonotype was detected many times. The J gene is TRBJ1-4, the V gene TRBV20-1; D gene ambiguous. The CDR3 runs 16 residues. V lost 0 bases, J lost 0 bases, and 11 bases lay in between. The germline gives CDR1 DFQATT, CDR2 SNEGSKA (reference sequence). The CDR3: CSARDRGGSTNEKLFF. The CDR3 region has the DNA TGCAGTGCTAGAGATCGGGGAGGTTCAACTAATGAAAAACTGTTTTTT.

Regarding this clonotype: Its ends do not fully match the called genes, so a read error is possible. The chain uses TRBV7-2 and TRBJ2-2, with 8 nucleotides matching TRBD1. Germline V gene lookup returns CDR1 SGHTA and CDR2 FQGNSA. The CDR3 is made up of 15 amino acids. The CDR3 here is CASSLGDRMTGDLFF. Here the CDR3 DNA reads TGTGCCAGCAGCTTAGGGGACAGGATGACCGGGGATCTGTTTTTT.

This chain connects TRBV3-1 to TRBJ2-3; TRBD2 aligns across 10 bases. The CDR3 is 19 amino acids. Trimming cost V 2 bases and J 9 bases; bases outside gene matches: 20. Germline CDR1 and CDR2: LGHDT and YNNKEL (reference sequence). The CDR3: CASSQRQLRTSGFPETQYF. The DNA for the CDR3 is TGTGCCAGCAGCCAACGCCAACTACGGACTAGCGGTTTCCCGGAGACGCAGTATTTT.

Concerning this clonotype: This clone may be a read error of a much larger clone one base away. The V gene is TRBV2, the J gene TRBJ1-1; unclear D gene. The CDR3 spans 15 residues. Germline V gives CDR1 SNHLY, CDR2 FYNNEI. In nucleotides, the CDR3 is TGTACCAGCAGTGAAAGGGTGACTTTAAGAACTGAAGCTTTCTTT. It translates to CTSSERVTLRTEAFF.

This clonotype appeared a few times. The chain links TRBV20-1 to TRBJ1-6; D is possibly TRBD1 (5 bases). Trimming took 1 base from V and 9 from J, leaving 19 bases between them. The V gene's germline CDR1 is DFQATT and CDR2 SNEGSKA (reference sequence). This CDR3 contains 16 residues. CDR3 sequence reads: CSARASPQGSTSPLHF. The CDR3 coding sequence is TGCAGTGCTAGAGCCTCCCCCCAGGGCTCGACTTCACCCCTCCACTTT.

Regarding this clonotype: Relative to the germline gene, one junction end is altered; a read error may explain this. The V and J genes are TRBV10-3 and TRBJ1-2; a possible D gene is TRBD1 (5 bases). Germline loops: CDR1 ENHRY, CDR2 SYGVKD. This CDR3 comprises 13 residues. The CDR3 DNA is TGTGCCGTCAGGGCGGGCGCAAATTATGGCTACACCTTC. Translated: CAVRAGANYGYTF.

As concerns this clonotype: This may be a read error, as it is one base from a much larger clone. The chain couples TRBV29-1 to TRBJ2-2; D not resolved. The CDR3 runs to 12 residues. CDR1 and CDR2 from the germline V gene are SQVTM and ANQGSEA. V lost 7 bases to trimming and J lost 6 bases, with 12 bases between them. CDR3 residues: CSAEASAGELFF. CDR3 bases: TGCAGCGCTGAGGCCTCGGCCGGGGAGCTGTTTTTT.

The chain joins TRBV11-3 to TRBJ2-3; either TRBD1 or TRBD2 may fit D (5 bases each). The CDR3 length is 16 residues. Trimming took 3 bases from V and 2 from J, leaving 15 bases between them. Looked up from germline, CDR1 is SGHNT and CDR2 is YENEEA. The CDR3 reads CASSFPWGPYTDTQYF. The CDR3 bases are TGTGCCAGCAGCTTTCCCTGGGGACCGTACACAGATACGCAGTATTTT.

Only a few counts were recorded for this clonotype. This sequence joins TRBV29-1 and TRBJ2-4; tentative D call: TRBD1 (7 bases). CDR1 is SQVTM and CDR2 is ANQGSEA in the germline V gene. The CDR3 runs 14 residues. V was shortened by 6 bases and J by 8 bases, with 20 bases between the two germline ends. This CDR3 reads CSVIREQGGHIQYF. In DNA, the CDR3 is TGCAGCGTGATCCGGGAGCAGGGGGGTCACATTCAGTACTTC.

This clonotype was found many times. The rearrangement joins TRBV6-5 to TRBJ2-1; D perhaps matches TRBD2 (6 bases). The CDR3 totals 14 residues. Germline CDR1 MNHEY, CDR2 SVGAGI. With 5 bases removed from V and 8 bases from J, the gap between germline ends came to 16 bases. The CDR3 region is CASSRNTEGYEQFF. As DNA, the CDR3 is TGTGCCAGCAGTCGTAATACGGAGGGTTATGAGCAGTTCTTC.

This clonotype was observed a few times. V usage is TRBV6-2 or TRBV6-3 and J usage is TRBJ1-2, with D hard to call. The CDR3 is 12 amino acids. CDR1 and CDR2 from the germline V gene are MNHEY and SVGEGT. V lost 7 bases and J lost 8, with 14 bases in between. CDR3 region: CASTYPYDGYTF. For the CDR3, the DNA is TGTGCCAGCACCTACCCTTACGACGGCTACACCTTC.

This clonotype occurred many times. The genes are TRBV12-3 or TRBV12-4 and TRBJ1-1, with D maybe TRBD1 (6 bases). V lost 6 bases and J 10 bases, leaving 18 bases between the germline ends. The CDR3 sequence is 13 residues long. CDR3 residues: CASRMEQGWRAFF. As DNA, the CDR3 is TGTGCCAGCAGGATGGAACAGGGTTGGCGAGCTTTCTTT.

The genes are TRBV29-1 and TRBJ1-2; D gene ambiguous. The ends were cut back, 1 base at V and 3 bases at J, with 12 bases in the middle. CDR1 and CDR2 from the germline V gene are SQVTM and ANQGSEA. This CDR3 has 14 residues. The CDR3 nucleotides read TGCAGCGTTGAAGGCGCCGGCGGGTACTATGGCTACACCTTC. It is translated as CSVEGAGGYYGYTF.

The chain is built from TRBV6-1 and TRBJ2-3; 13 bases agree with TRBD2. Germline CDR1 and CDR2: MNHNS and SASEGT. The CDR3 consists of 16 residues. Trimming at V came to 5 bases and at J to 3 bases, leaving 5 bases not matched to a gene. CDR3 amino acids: CASSRLAGGRTDTQYF. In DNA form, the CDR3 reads TGTGCCAGCAGTCGACTAGCGGGGGGCCGTACAGATACGCAGTATTTT.

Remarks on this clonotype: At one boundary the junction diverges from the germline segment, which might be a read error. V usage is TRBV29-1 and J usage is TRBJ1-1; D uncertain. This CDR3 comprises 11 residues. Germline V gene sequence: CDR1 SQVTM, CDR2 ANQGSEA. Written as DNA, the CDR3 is TGCAGCGTTGAGAACTGGGGTGAAGTTTTCTTT. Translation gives CSVENWGEVFF.

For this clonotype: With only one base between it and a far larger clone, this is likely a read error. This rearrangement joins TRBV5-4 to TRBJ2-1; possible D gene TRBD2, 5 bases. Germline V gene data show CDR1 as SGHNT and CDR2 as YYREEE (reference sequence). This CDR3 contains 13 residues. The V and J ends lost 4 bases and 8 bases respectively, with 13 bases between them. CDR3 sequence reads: CASSLDSYDEQFF. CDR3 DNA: TGTGCCAGCAGCCTGGACTCATACGATGAGCAGTTCTTC.

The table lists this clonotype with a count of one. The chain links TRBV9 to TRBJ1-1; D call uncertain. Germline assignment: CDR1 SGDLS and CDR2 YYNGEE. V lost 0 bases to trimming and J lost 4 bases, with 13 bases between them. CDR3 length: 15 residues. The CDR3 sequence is CASSVVGGSGTEAFF. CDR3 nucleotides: TGTGCCAGCAGCGTAGTTGGTGGATCAGGCACTGAAGCTTTCTTT.